These 5 T cell receptor beta chains were sequenced from one sample in a study of T cell responses to AZD1222 COVID-19 vaccine. The table came from immunoSEQ multiplex PCR; TCRdb's copy has only in-frame clones and leaves some out. The sample carries some 75,000 clones, 70% to 90% recorded once. Sequenced material: peripheral blood, taken on day 0 of AZD1222 vaccination. These receptors originate from an adult in good health.

The chain combines TRBV28 with TRBJ1-2; possible D gene TRBD1, 6 bases. Germline lookup yields CDR1 MDHEN and CDR2 SYDVKM. V was shortened by 2 bases and J by 4 bases, with 23 bases between the two germline ends. The CDR3 extends over 18 amino acids. The CDR3 region is CASSLKPTSTGWGYGYTF. CDR3 coding DNA: TGTGCCAGCAGTTTAAAACCCACCTCGACAGGTTGGGGCTATGGCTACACCTTC.

V usage is TRBV5-1 and J usage is TRBJ2-7, with D possibly being TRBD1 or TRBD2 (6 bases each). The CDR3 is made up of 14 amino acids. Germline CDR1 is SGHRS and CDR2 is YFSETQ. Trimming shortened V by 6 bases and J by 5 bases, and 18 bases separated the two germline ends. DNA for the CDR3: TGCGCCAGCATGGGGGGCCCCTTTGCGAACGAGCAGTACTTC. Protein product: CASMGGPFANEQYF.

J is TRBJ2-7 and V is TRBV10-3; 10 positions agree with TRBD1. Germline V gene lookup returns CDR1 ENHRY and CDR2 SYGVKD. CDR3 length: 14 amino acids. V dropped 2 bases and J dropped 3; count of bases not matched to a gene: 1. Written as DNA, the CDR3 is TGTGCCATCAGTGAGCGGACAGGGGGCTACGAGCAGTACTTC. Its translation is CAISERTGGYEQYF.

The gene calls are TRBV18 and TRBJ1-4, with a tentative D call TRBD1 (5 bases). This CDR3 is built from 16 residues. The germline gives CDR1 KGHSH, CDR2 LQKENI. V was pared by 3 bases and J by 8 bases, with 19 bases between. The CDR3: CASSPGFRGVREKLFF. DNA for the CDR3: TGTGCCAGCTCACCGGGCTTCAGAGGGGTGAGGGAAAAACTGTTTTTT.

The chain recombines TRBV2 with TRBJ1-2; the D gene is possibly TRBD1 (5 bases). The CDR3 runs 12 residues. In germline, CDR1 is SNHLY, CDR2 FYNNEI. V lost 6 bases and J lost 8, with 13 bases in between. The CDR3 DNA is TGTGCCAGCAGCAAAACAGGAGGCGGCTACACCTTC. Protein product: CASSKTGGGYTF.